The source of this T cell receptor (beta chain) is a study of CD8 T cells in ankylosing spondylitis. The study, taken as a whole, reports: In ankylosing spondylitis blood, a motif of roughly 8 highly homologous TCR beta variants appeared characteristic. Disease-linked clones reportedly concentrated significantly in matched ankylosing spondylitis synovial fluid.

Germline V gene sequence: CDR1 SQVTM, CDR2 ANQGSEA. The J segment lost 2 bases and the V segment lost 3 bases, leaving 3 bases of the junction unmatched. The CDR3 contains 14 residues. Many counts were recorded for this clonotype. Its specificity is not known. By quantitative 5'-RACE with molecular barcodes, the TCR beta libraries were made. TCRdb processed the 5' RACE reads anew with MiXCR; each CDR3 protein has one entry. The repertoire consists of some 400,000 distinct CDR3 sequences, with about 20% occurring once and the leading ten covering about a sixth. The chain is built from TRBV29-1 and TRBJ2-1; 8 nucleotides agree with TRBD2. This TCR was recovered from a male donor with ankylosing spondylitis. The sequenced sample was blood, either unsorted or a sorted T cell fraction (not recorded which). CDR3 loop: CSVDKLAAYNEQFF. The CDR3 bases are TGCAGCGTTGATAAACTAGCGGCCTACAATGAGCAGTTCTTC.